This passage covers 30 T cell receptor beta chains from one sample sequenced in a study of CD8 T cells in ankylosing spondylitis. TCRdb recomputed calls from the 5' RACE reads with MiXCR, one row per CDR3 protein. Here the sample spans 200,000 to 250,000 distinct CDR3 sequences, under 12% being singletons. Material for sequencing was blood, either unsorted or a sorted T cell fraction (not recorded which). Receptors were obtained from a male donor with ankylosing spondylitis or in good health (not recorded which).

There are a few counts of this clonotype. V gene TRBV5-1 combines with J gene TRBJ2-5; 8 nucleotides line up with TRBD1. This CDR3 has 15 residues. Germline V gives CDR1 SGHRS, CDR2 YFSETQ. V was pared by 0 bases and J by 5 bases, with 6 bases of the junction left unmatched. In DNA, the CDR3 is TGCGCCAGCAGCTTGGCGGCAGGGGGCCAGGAGACCCAGTACTTC. Translated: CASSLAAGGQETQYF.

The chain combines TRBV9 with TRBJ2-3; TRBD2 agrees at 9 bases. Germline CDR1 is SGDLS and CDR2 is YYNGEE. The CDR3 spans 16 residues. V trimming: 3 bases; J trimming: 0 bases; junction bases outside the gene matches: 5. The CDR3 DNA sequence: TGTGCCAGCAGCGACCGTAGCGGGGGTAGCACAGATACGCAGTATTTT. Translated, it gives CASSDRSGGSTDTQYF.

This clonotype was picked up many times. The chain is built from TRBV7-9 and TRBJ2-7, with 7 bases identical to TRBD1. The CDR3 loop spans 14 amino acids. V lost 3 bases to trimming and J lost 4 bases; unmatched junction nucleotides: 6. CDR1 is SEHNR and CDR2 is FQNEAQ in the germline V gene (reference sequence). The CDR3 sequence is CASSFEQGWYEQYF. Here the CDR3 DNA reads TGTGCCAGCAGCTTCGAACAGGGGTGGTACGAGCAGTACTTC.

This clonotype appeared many times. This rearrangement joins TRBV3-1 to TRBJ2-2; D gene unclear. Trimming pared 4 bases from V and 0 bases from J, leaving 9 bases between. The CDR3 has 15 amino acids. Germline V gene data show CDR1 as LGHDT and CDR2 as YNNKEL (reference sequence). The CDR3 coding sequence is TGTGCCAGCAGCCCTGACACTTCGAACACCGGGGAGCTGTTTTTT. Residues: CASSPDTSNTGELFF.

This clonotype was observed at least ten times. The V and J genes are TRBV5-6 and TRBJ2-3, with TRBD2 matching 8 bases. Trimming took 1 base from V and 5 from J; bases not matched to a gene: 9. CDR1 and CDR2 (germline): SGHDT, YYEEEE. The CDR3 has 16 residues. CDR3 nucleotides: TGTGCCAGCAGCTTGCCGGGGGGGGCTGTGGGAGATACGCAGTATTTT. This translates into CASSLPGGAVGDTQYF.

V gene TRBV7-2 combines with J gene TRBJ2-3; 12 bases are shared with TRBD2. Trimming removed 3 bases from V and 10 bases from J; junction bases left unmatched: 8. The CDR3 is made up of 15 amino acids. The germline V gene encodes CDR1 SGHTA and CDR2 FQGNSA. The CDR3 region is CASSLTSGGTRSQYF. CDR3 coding DNA: TGTGCCAGCAGCTTGACTAGCGGGGGAACTAGGTCGCAGTATTTT. The full variable domain, completed using reference TRBV7-2 and TRBJ2-3, is GAGVSQSPSNKVTEKGKDVELRCDPISGHTALYWYRQSLGQGLEFLIYFQGNSAPDKSGLPSDRFSAERTGGSVSTLTIQRTQQEDSAVYLCASSLTSGGTRSQYFGPGTRLTVL.

This clonotype came up many times. The V gene is TRBV27, the J gene TRBJ1-2, with 7 bases lining up with TRBD1. Germline values: CDR1 MNHEY, CDR2 SMNVEV (reference sequence). Trimming at V came to 5 bases and at J to 0 bases, leaving 12 bases not matched to a gene. CDR3 length: 17 residues. As DNA, the CDR3 is TGTGCCAGCAGTCTTACAGGGGACATCGGTCCTAACTATGGCTACACCTTC. Its protein is CASSLTGDIGPNYGYTF.

In the case of this clonotype: A much bigger clone sits one base away, suggesting this may be a read error. The chain joins TRBV20-1 to TRBJ2-3; D is perhaps TRBD1 or TRBD2 (5 bases each). V lost 5 bases to trimming and J lost 6 bases, with 21 bases between them. The CDR3 runs 15 residues. CDR1 is DFQATT and CDR2 is SNEGSKA in the germline V gene (reference sequence). DNA for the CDR3: TGCAGTGCTGGGCCCGTGCTTGGGGGTGCGGATACGCAGTATTTT. This sequence encodes CSAGPVLGGADTQYF.

The rearrangement uses TRBV7-2 and TRBJ1-1; tentative D call: TRBD1 (6 bases). V was pared by 2 bases and J by 1 base, with 11 bases between. Germline CDR1 SGHTA, CDR2 FQGNSA. The CDR3 contains 15 residues. CDR3 in amino acids: CASSLPPGQNTEAFF. CDR3 in DNA: TGTGCCAGCAGCTTACCCCCGGGACAGAACACTGAAGCTTTCTTT.

This clonotype was detected only a few times. The genes are TRBV5-1 and TRBJ2-3, with D hard to call. Germline CDR1 SGHRS, CDR2 YFSETQ. Trimming cost V 0 bases and J 4 bases, with 9 bases left between them. The CDR3 consists of 14 residues. The CDR3 DNA reads TGCGCCAGCAGCTTGGTCGGCCTCTCAGATACGCAGTATTTT. This translates into CASSLVGLSDTQYF.

This clonotype has at least ten counts. The chain uses TRBV5-1 and TRBJ2-3, with D perhaps matching TRBD2 (6 bases). The CDR3 is 16 amino acids. Germline lookup yields CDR1 SGHRS and CDR2 YFSETQ. The V end lost 0 bases, the J end lost 3 bases, and 14 bases lay between the germline ends. CDR3: CASSLARRGGTDTQYF. The CDR3 nucleotides read TGCGCCAGCAGCTTGGCCAGAAGGGGAGGAACAGATACGCAGTATTTT. The full variable domain, rest sourced from reference TRBV5-1 and TRBJ2-3, is KAGVTQTPRYLIKTRGQQVTLSCSPISGHRSVSWYQQTPGQGLQFLFEYFSETQRNKGNFPGRFSGRQFSNSRSEMNVSTLELGDSALYLCASSLARRGGTDTQYFGPGTRLTVL.

This clonotype was seen just once. The chain is built from TRBV24-1 and TRBJ2-2, with 8 bases aligning to TRBD2. The CDR3 sequence is 17 residues long. Germline CDR1 reads KGHDR; CDR2 reads SFDVKD. Trimming cost V 4 bases and J 0 bases; bases outside gene matches: 6. CDR3 sequence reads: CATSDVTGGANTGELFF. CDR3 nucleotide sequence: TGTGCCACCAGTGACGTGACCGGGGGGGCGAACACCGGGGAGCTGTTTTTT.

The V call is TRBV20-1, the J call TRBJ2-4, with D possibly being TRBD2 (6 bases). Germline V lookup: CDR1 DFQATT, CDR2 SNEGSKA (reference sequence). This CDR3 has 13 residues. The CDR3 region is CSPKGGAKNIQYF. The CDR3 region has the DNA TGCAGCCCTAAGGGAGGTGCCAAAAACATTCAGTACTTC.

This clonotype was picked up many times. The chain carries TRBV15 and TRBJ2-7; D is possibly TRBD2 (5 bases). V gave up 3 bases and J gave up 0 bases, with 15 bases separating them. This CDR3 has 16 amino acids. Per the germline V gene, CDR1 is LNHNV and CDR2 is YYDKDF (reference sequence). CDR3: CATSRATEGSSYEQYF. CDR3 sequence (DNA): TGTGCCACCAGCAGGGCAACAGAGGGAAGCTCCTACGAGCAGTACTTC.

The chain combines TRBV7-9 with TRBJ2-3; either TRBD1 or TRBD2 may supply D (5 bases each). V was cut by 4 bases and J by 1 base, with 18 bases left in between. The CDR3 sequence is 17 residues long. The germline V gene has CDR1 SEHNR and CDR2 FQNEAQ (reference sequence). The CDR3 region has the DNA TGTGCCAGCAGCTCCGGGCCCCTCCGAGGGGGCACAGATACGCAGTATTTT. Translating gives CASSSGPLRGGTDTQYF.

The chain employs TRBV28 and TRBJ1-5; TRBD1 agrees at 7 bases. Germline CDR1 MDHEN, CDR2 SYDVKM. The CDR3 is 16 residues long. With 5 bases clipped from V and 6 bases from J, the junction kept 13 bases outside the gene matches. The CDR3 nucleotides read TGTGCCAGCAGTCCGGCATTGGCAGGGGGATCTCAGCCCCAGCATTTT. This encodes CASSPALAGGSQPQHF.

This clonotype was detected ten times or more. This chain joins TRBV29-1 and TRBJ1-1; no clear D gene. Germline V gives CDR1 SQVTM, CDR2 ANQGSEA. The CDR3 covers 10 residues. V lost 7 bases and J lost 2, with 5 bases in between. As DNA, the CDR3 is TGCAGCGCCTTAAACACTGAAGCTTTCTTT. Translated: CSALNTEAFF.

There are a few counts of this clonotype. The rearrangement uses TRBV20-1 and TRBJ2-3; D gene uncertain. CDR3 length equals 15 residues. Trimming cost V 0 bases and J 1 base, with 11 bases left between them. Germline assignment: CDR1 DFQATT and CDR2 SNEGSKA (reference sequence). CDR3 region: CSAREELLGTDTQYF. The CDR3 bases are TGCAGTGCTAGAGAGGAACTTCTGGGCACAGATACGCAGTATTTT.

The gene calls are TRBV5-1 and TRBJ2-5; maybe TRBD1 (6 bases). V gave up 4 bases and J gave up 13 bases, with 20 bases separating them. The CDR3 runs 13 residues. CDR1 is SGHRS, CDR2 YFSETQ, per germline. The CDR3, as DNA: TGCGCCAGCAGCCCCCTCCCAGGGGAGTCGGGGTACTTC. It is translated as CASSPLPGESGYF.

The rearrangement uses TRBV11-3 and TRBJ2-1, with 7 positions matching TRBD1. Trimming removed 2 bases from V and 0 bases from J; junction bases left unmatched: 4. Germline V lookup: CDR1 SGHNT, CDR2 YENEEA. The CDR3 spans 16 residues. The CDR3 loop reads CASSLLRDSSYNEQFF. Written as DNA, the CDR3 is TGTGCCAGCAGCTTACTACGGGACAGCTCCTACAATGAGCAGTTCTTC.

The table lists this clonotype with many counts. The chain recombines TRBV5-1 with TRBJ2-5, with 7 bases matching TRBD2. Trimming at V came to 4 bases and at J to 1 base, leaving 4 bases not matched to a gene. The CDR3 is made up of 14 amino acids. CDR1 is SGHRS and CDR2 is YFSETQ in the germline V gene. The CDR3 bases are TGCGCCAGCAGCCGTAGCGGGCCCCAAGAGACCCAGTACTTC. Its protein product is CASSRSGPQETQYF.

This clonotype was seen repeatedly, ten times or more. V usage is TRBV7-2 and J usage is TRBJ2-2; the D gene is possibly TRBD2 (5 bases). V was trimmed by 2 bases and J by 4 bases, leaving 11 bases between them. CDR1 is SGHTA, CDR2 FQGNSA, per germline. There are 15 residues in the CDR3. Here the CDR3 reads CASSLLGGPTGELFF. CDR3 coding DNA: TGTGCCAGCAGCTTACTAGGAGGCCCCACCGGGGAGCTGTTTTTT. Filled out from reference TRBV7-2 and TRBJ2-2, the complete variable domain reads GAGVSQSPSNKVTEKGKDVELRCDPISGHTALYWYRQSLGQGLEFLIYFQGNSAPDKSGLPSDRFSAERTGGSVSTLTIQRTQQEDSAVYLCASSLLGGPTGELFFGEGSRLTVL.

This clonotype showed up many times. The chain has TRBV7-2 and TRBJ2-7; D gene ambiguous. From germline, CDR1 is SGHTA and CDR2 FQGNSA. This CDR3 has 12 amino acids. V was clipped by 5 bases and J by 5 bases, with 10 bases between them. CDR3 residues: CASSLTSHEQYF. Written as DNA, the CDR3 is TGTGCCAGCAGCCTAACGTCCCACGAGCAGTACTTC.

This clonotype was seen a few times. The rearrangement uses TRBV24-1 and TRBJ2-1, with TRBD1 matching 7 bases. The CDR3 contains 16 residues. Germline assignment: CDR1 KGHDR and CDR2 SFDVKD. V was clipped by 0 bases and J by 3 bases; unmatched bases: 4. CDR3 loop: CATSDLVAGGYNEQFF. The CDR3 DNA sequence: TGTGCCACCAGTGATTTGGTGGCAGGGGGCTACAATGAGCAGTTCTTC.

This clonotype came up many times. The rearrangement uses TRBV24-1 and TRBJ2-1, with TRBD1 matching over 7 bases. Germline V gene sequence: CDR1 KGHDR, CDR2 SFDVKD. The CDR3 sequence is 16 residues long. V was pared by 3 bases and J by 4 bases, with 8 bases of the junction left unmatched. The CDR3 is CATSDPTGELYNEQFF. DNA for the CDR3: TGTGCCACCAGTGATCCTACAGGGGAACTTTACAATGAGCAGTTCTTC.

The gene calls are TRBV7-9 and TRBJ1-5; D gene uncertain. Germline V CDR1 and CDR2: SEHNR, FQNEAQ (reference sequence). V gave up 8 bases and J gave up 0 bases, with 8 bases separating them. This CDR3 spans 13 amino acids. In nucleotides, the CDR3 is TGTGCCAGCCCCAGAGATAGCAATCAGCCCCAGCATTTT. Protein: CASPRDSNQPQHF.

Turning to this clonotype: A much more abundant neighbour one base away suggests this may be a read error. V is TRBV24-1 and J is TRBJ1-5; D uncertain. Germline lookup yields CDR1 KGHDR and CDR2 SFDVKD. The CDR3 sequence is 12 residues long. In DNA form, the CDR3 reads TGTGCCACCCATTGGAGGAATCACCCCCAGCATTTT. Protein sequence: CATHWRNHPQHF.

At least ten counts were recorded for this clonotype. This rearrangement joins TRBV6-5 to TRBJ1-5; 7 bases match TRBD1. The length of the CDR3 is 16 residues. The V segment lost 4 bases and the J segment 0 bases; nucleotides outside the gene matches: 6. Germline assignment: CDR1 MNHEY and CDR2 SVGAGI. This CDR3 is CASSSGTVYSNQPQHF. The CDR3 DNA reads TGTGCCAGCAGTTCGGGGACAGTTTATAGCAATCAGCCCCAGCATTTT.

Ten or more counts support this clonotype. The chain couples TRBV25-1 to TRBJ2-2, with TRBD1 matching over 8 bases. Looked up from germline, CDR1 is MGHDK and CDR2 is SYGVNS. The CDR3 spans 14 residues. The V gene end was trimmed by 3 bases and the J gene end by 6 bases; junction bases not matched to a gene: 3. The CDR3 DNA follows: TGTGCCAGCAGTGATTACAGGGGGTCCGGGGAGCTGTTTTTT. It specifies CASSDYRGSGELFF.

A remark on this clonotype: A much larger clone lies one base from this, so it may be a read error. The genes are TRBV7-9 and TRBJ2-7; D not resolved. The V gene lost 0 bases and the J gene lost 3 bases, with 12 bases spanning the gap. This CDR3 has 15 residues. Germline V gives CDR1 SEHNR, CDR2 FQNEAQ (reference sequence). DNA of the CDR3: TGTGCCAGCAGCTTAGCTCAAATGGGCATCTACGAGCAGTACTTC. Translated, it gives CASSLAQMGIYEQYF.